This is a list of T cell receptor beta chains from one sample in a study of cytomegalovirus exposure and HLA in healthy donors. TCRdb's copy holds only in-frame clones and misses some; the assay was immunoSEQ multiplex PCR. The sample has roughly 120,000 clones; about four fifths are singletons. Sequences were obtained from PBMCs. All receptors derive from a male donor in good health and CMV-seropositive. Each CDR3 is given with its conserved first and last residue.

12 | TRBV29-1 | CSVEGANTEAFF
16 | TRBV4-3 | CASSQEQGAIDGELFF
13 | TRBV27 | CASKVLGANGYTF
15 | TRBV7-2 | CASSLALTGRETQYF
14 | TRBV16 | CASSQGTSTDTQYF
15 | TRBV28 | CASRPSGGPGSPLHF
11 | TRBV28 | CATLLRRGAFF
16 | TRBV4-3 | CASSQGSTGGTDTQYF
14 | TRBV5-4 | CASSSDREVYEQYF
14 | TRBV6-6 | CASSYSGVGEKLFF
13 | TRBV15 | CATRASGANVLTF
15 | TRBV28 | CASEILAGGYNEQFF
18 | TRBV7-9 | CASSLGPGQTTGEETQYF
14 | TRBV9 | CASSSDAPGVEQFF
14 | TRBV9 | CASSETSGSSEQYF
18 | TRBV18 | CASSPLPPGGILEETQYF
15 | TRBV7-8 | CASSLVRGLGYEQYF
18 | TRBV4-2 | CASSPDNLAGDLYNEQFF
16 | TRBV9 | CASSVEPGGGGDTQYF
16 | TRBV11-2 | CASSWGLAGGPDEQYF
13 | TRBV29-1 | CSVRTVYEEKLFF
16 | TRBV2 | CASTWTSGTSTDTQYF
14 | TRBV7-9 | CASSLDSFENEQYF
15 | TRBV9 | CASSPLVSSYNEQFF
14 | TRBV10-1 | CASPGYYTSYEQYF
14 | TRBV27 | CASSFGQANSPLHF
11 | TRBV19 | CASGTGTRAYF
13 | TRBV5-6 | CASSYWVGETQYF
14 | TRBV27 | CASSLLNGNQPQHF
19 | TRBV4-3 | CASSQALIAGGSNTGELFF
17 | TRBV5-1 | CASSLRSASGRSYEQYF
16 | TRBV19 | CASSPLAEANTGELFF
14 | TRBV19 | CASRGWGPYTEAFF
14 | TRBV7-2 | CASSFGQGPDTQYF
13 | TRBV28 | CASTRSGYYEQYF
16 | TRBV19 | CASSPKLAGGSYEQYF
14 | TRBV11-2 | CASSLSAGGTEAFF